This T cell receptor (beta chain) was identified in a study of blood T cells in healthy people across ages. Sample-barcoded 5' priming and a J-beta primer mix drove a second PCR of about 7 to 12 cycles. Each TCR beta cDNA got a 12-nucleotide random molecular identifier. A single record per CDR3 protein comes from TCRdb applying MiXCR to the 5' RACE reads. The sample has some 900,000 distinct CDR3 sequences; about 48% are singletons. CDR3 length: 13 amino acids. Trimming pared 5 bases from V and 4 bases from J, leaving 10 bases between. Germline CDR1 SGHTA, CDR2 FQGNSA. The sample comprised blood. The TCR originated in a man aged 25 to 40 in good health. V and J are TRBV7-2 and TRBJ2-3; maybe TRBD1 (5 bases). The CDR3, as DNA: TGTGCCAGCAGCCCAGACAGTCCAGATACGCAGTATTTT. Translating gives CASSPDSPDTQYF.